This T cell receptor beta chain was captured by sequencing in a study of regulatory T cells in long-lasting Graves disease. Study details: Positive TSH receptor antibodies alongside over 5 years of antithyroid drugs were what marked Graves' disease as persistent. General study results and limits: Lower TCR diversity characterized persistent Graves' patients relative to newly diagnosed patients. Having only a small sample size may have limited accuracy. Whereas approximately 950 public clonotypes were shared by new patients, persistent patients shared more, at approximately 2,700.

This clonotype was detected ten times or more. Its target is not known. Arm-PCR of CDR3 regions and iRepertoire HTBI primers were used to build TCR beta libraries. A single record per CDR3 protein comes from TCRdb applying MiXCR to the multiplex PCR reads. The sample has over 300,000 distinct CDR3 sequences, around 19% seen once. Time point meaning: persistent/refractory GD, antithyroid drugs over 5 years with positive TRAb. With RNA extracted from PBMCs as input, the TCR library was made. Trimming cost V 4 bases and J 4 bases; bases outside gene matches: 5. The CDR3 loop spans 14 amino acids. Germline V CDR1 and CDR2: MGHDK, SYGVNS.

The TCR sequence derives from a female donor with Graves disease. The specimen comprised peripheral blood mononuclear cells (PBMCs), sampled when the disease was refractory, from a patient treated with antithyroid drugs. The chain is built from TRBV25-1 and TRBJ1-2, with TRBD1 matching over 8 bases. This CDR3 reads CASSAGTGLYGYTF. The CDR3 coding sequence is TGTGCCAGCAGTGCCGGGACAGGTCTCTATGGCTACACCTTC.